The 6 T cell receptor beta chains below all came from one sample that was sequenced in a study of Ad26.COV2.S vaccination and SARS-CoV-2 variants. Produced via immunoSEQ multiplex PCR; TCRdb's table is partial and in-frame only. The repertoire includes some 270,000 clones, around nine tenths of them detected once, and roughly 3% sits in the top ten. As for treatment: roughly 20 received Ad26.COV2.S at low or high dose, single or two shots; five or six received placebo; per-sample allocation not given. Following the first vaccine or placebo injection, samples were taken on day 63. Sequencing used peripheral blood, obtained in a trial of Ad26.COV2.S vaccine versus placebo. These receptors all stem from a person between 18 and 65 years old who received the Ad26.COV2.S COVID-19 vaccine or a placebo.

This clone showed up just once. This rearrangement joins TRBV21-1 to TRBJ1-4. TRBV21-1 is described as a pseudogene. The CDR3 sequence is 15 residues long. The CDR3, as DNA: TGTGCTATTACGAGGGAAGGAGGGATTAATGAAAAACTGTTTTTT. Protein product: CAITREGGINEKLFF.

This rearrangement joins TRBV5-6 to TRBJ2-5; TRBD1 aligns across 7 bases. The CDR3 is 14 amino acids. In germline, CDR1 is SGHDT, CDR2 YYEEEE. The trim removed 4 bases at V and 1 base at J, leaving 4 bases unmatched. This CDR3 is CASSMRTGQETQYF. The CDR3 bases are TGTGCCAGCAGCATGAGGACAGGCCAAGAGACCCAGTACTTC.

The chain has TRBV7-2 and TRBJ1-3; D perhaps matches TRBD1 (6 bases). V lost 6 bases, J lost 4 bases, and 13 bases lay in between. CDR1 SGHTA and CDR2 FQGNSA come from the germline V gene. This CDR3 has 14 residues. The CDR3 protein is CASRPTGRGNTIYF. CDR3 DNA: TGTGCCAGCAGACCAACAGGGAGGGGAAACACCATATATTTT.

The chain has TRBV19 and TRBJ1-5; maybe TRBD1 (5 bases). The CDR3 loop spans 15 amino acids. The V and J ends lost 2 bases and 2 bases respectively, with 10 bases between them. Germline assignment: CDR1 LNHDA and CDR2 SQIVND (reference sequence). Here the CDR3 DNA reads TGTGCCAGTAGTATATTGGGGGGGGGCAATCAGCCCCAGCATTTT. Amino acid sequence: CASSILGGGNQPQHF.

The rearrangement links TRBV5-4 to TRBJ1-6; the match to TRBD1 covers 8 bases. J gave up 7 bases and V 3 bases, and 6 bases lay outside the gene matches. The germline gives CDR1 SGHNT, CDR2 YYREEE (reference sequence). The CDR3 covers 15 residues. In DNA form, the CDR3 reads TGTGCCAGCAGCTACACTACAGGGGGGAATTCACCCCTCCACTTT. Protein product: CASSYTTGGNSPLHF.

This clone was seen only once. The chain employs TRBV5-1 and TRBJ1-2; D possibly corresponds to TRBD1 (6 bases). The CDR3 has 15 amino acids. The germline V gene has CDR1 SGHRS and CDR2 YFSETQ. Trimming removed 0 bases at V and 4 bases at J, with 13 bases between. CDR3 nucleotides: TGCGCCAGCAGCTTGGCCCAGGGGCTGAGCTATGGCTACACCTTC. This encodes CASSLAQGLSYGYTF.